Below, 15 T cell receptor beta chains from the same sample are listed, as sequenced in a study of blood T cell repertoires in COVID-19. Only in-frame clones appear in the TCRdb table, and some are missing; sequencing was by immunoSEQ multiplex PCR. The sample lists 250,000 to 300,000 clones; roughly 90% were seen once. The sample taken for sequencing was PBMCs or T cells enriched from blood (not recorded which). The receptors stem from a woman aged 25 to 39 who had recovered from COVID-19.

The V call is TRBV27, the J call TRBJ2-2; possibly TRBD1 for D (5 bases). The V gene lost 6 bases and the J gene lost 3 bases, with 11 bases spanning the gap. The germline V gene encodes CDR1 MNHEY and CDR2 SMNVEV (reference sequence). CDR3 length: 14 amino acids. CDR3 residues: CASSSGLDTGELFF. DNA for the CDR3: TGTGCCAGCAGCTCAGGGCTGGACACCGGGGAGCTGTTTTTT.

The chain joins TRBV19 to TRBJ2-1; D perhaps matches TRBD2 (6 bases). Trimming pared 1 base from V and 1 base from J, leaving 8 bases between. This CDR3 has 15 amino acids. The germline V gene encodes CDR1 LNHDA and CDR2 SQIVND (reference sequence). The CDR3 DNA follows: TGTGCCAGTAGTATAGCGACTAGTTCCTACAATGAGCAGTTCTTC. Translation gives CASSIATSSYNEQFF.

This chain connects TRBV5-4 to TRBJ1-4; the match to TRBD1 covers 10 bases. The CDR3 runs 13 residues. V lost 7 bases to trimming and J lost 7 bases; unmatched junction nucleotides: 4. Looked up from germline, CDR1 is SGHNT and CDR2 is YYREEE (reference sequence). The CDR3 nucleotides are TGTGCCAGCGGAGACAGGGGGCGTGAAAAACTGTTTTTT. Protein: CASGDRGREKLFF. The full variable domain, with the rest looked up from reference TRBV5-4 and TRBJ1-4, is ETGVTQSPTHLIKTRGQQVTLRCSSQSGHNTVSWYQQALGQGPQFIFQYYREEENGRGNFPPRFSGLQFPNYSSELNVNALELDDSALYLCASGDRGREKLFFGSGTQLSVL.

The CDR3 protein is CASSLSPGGDSDTQYF. The DNA of the CDR3 is TGCGCCAGCAGCCTTTCACCGGGAGGGGACTCAGATACGCAGTATTTT. The chain uses TRBV4-1 and TRBJ2-3, with TRBD2 identical over 8 bases. J lost 4 bases, V lost 4 bases, and 10 bases had no gene match. There are 16 residues in the CDR3. CDR1 MGHRA and CDR2 YSYEKL come from the germline V gene.

The chain links TRBV18 to TRBJ2-5; no clear D. The CDR3 length is 13 residues. V lost 5 bases and J 6 bases, leaving 13 bases between the germline ends. Germline CDR1 reads KGHSH; CDR2 reads LQKENI. This CDR3 reads CASSFSQFQTQYF. As DNA, the CDR3 is TGTGCCAGCTCATTTTCACAGTTCCAGACCCAGTACTTC.

The gene calls are TRBV7-8 and TRBJ2-7; tentatively, D is TRBD1 (6 bases). The CDR3 loop spans 12 amino acids. Germline loops: CDR1 SGHVS, CDR2 FQNEAQ. The ends were cut back, 5 bases at V and 5 bases at J, with 10 bases in the middle. CDR3 nucleotides: TGTGCCAGCAGCCCACAGGGCCACGAGCAGTACTTC. This sequence encodes CASSPQGHEQYF. The full variable domain, rest sourced from reference TRBV7-8 and TRBJ2-7, is GAGVSQSPRYKVAKRGQDVALRCDPISGHVSLFWYQQALGQGPEFLTYFQNEAQLDKSGLPSDRFFAERPEGSVSTLKIQRTQQEDSAVYLCASSPQGHEQYFGPGTRLTVT.

J is TRBJ1-5 and V is TRBV4-3; no clear D gene. Germline CDR1 LGHNA, CDR2 YSLEER. The V end lost 0 bases, the J end lost 3 bases, and 12 bases lay between the germline ends. This CDR3 has 16 amino acids. As DNA, the CDR3 is TGCGCCAGCAGCCAAGATAGCGCAGAGTACAATCAGCCCCAGCATTTT. Translated, it gives CASSQDSAEYNQPQHF.

J is TRBJ2-7 and V is TRBV19; no definite D call. Trimming took 3 bases from V and 6 from J, leaving 12 bases between them. The CDR3 loop spans 13 amino acids. The germline V gene has CDR1 LNHDA and CDR2 SQIVND (reference sequence). The CDR3 DNA reads TGTGCCAGTAGTATCCCGGTCACGGGCGAGCAGTACTTC. Translation: CASSIPVTGEQYF.

The chain joins TRBV19 to TRBJ1-5; 7 nucleotides line up with TRBD1. CDR3 length equals 15 residues. Germline CDR1 reads LNHDA; CDR2 reads SQIVND (reference sequence). V was clipped by 4 bases and J by 5 bases; unmatched bases: 8. In DNA form, the CDR3 reads TGTGCCAGTAGTAAGACAGGGAGGCTTTATCAGCCCCAGCATTTT. This encodes CASSKTGRLYQPQHF.

The sample holds one count of this clone. This chain joins TRBV7-6 and TRBJ1-1, with D perhaps TRBD1 (5 bases). Looked up from germline, CDR1 is SGHVS and CDR2 is FNYEAQ. The length of the CDR3 is 15 residues. The V end lost 1 base, the J end lost 6 bases, and 15 bases lay between the germline ends. Here the CDR3 reads CASSLGGGIVAEAFF. DNA for the CDR3: TGTGCCAGCAGCTTAGGGGGGGGGATTGTAGCTGAAGCTTTCTTT. The full variable domain, its missing parts supplied by reference TRBV7-6 and TRBJ1-1, is GAGVSQSPRYKVTKRGQDVALRCDPISGHVSLYWYRQALGQGPEFLTYFNYEAQQDKSGLPNDRFSAERPEGSISTLTIQRTEQRDSAMYRCASSLGGGIVAEAFFGQGTRLTVV.

There are a few counts of this clone. This chain joins TRBV7-2 and TRBJ2-1; 7 bases are shared with TRBD1. J gave up 7 bases and V 3 bases, and 6 bases lay outside the gene matches. In germline, CDR1 is SGHTA, CDR2 FQGNSA. This CDR3 comprises 14 residues. For the CDR3, the DNA is TGTGCCAGCAGCTTGGGACAGTTGGGGAATGAGCAGTTCTTC. Amino acid sequence: CASSLGQLGNEQFF.

The chain recombines TRBV28 with TRBJ1-4, with 7 bases identical to TRBD1. The CDR3 runs to 14 residues. J gave up 8 bases and V 2 bases, and 5 bases lay outside the gene matches. CDR1 and CDR2 (germline): MDHEN, SYDVKM. Written as DNA, the CDR3 is TGTGCCAGCAGTTTAGCACAGGGGCGGGAAAAACTGTTTTTT. Its translation is CASSLAQGREKLFF.

The chain is built from TRBV20-1 and TRBJ2-7; 14 bases fit TRBD2. CDR1 and CDR2 (germline): DFQATT, SNEGSKA (reference sequence). V lost 3 bases to trimming and J lost 5 bases; unmatched junction nucleotides: 18. This CDR3 contains 19 residues. The DNA for the CDR3 is TGCAGTGCTAGTTCCCCCCCGAGACTAGCGGGAGGGCCCCTTCACGAGCAGTACTTC. It codes for CSASSPPRLAGGPLHEQYF.

The chain has TRBV9 and TRBJ2-7; 8 bases fit TRBD2. The V segment lost 7 bases and the J segment 4 bases; nucleotides outside the gene matches: 7. The germline V gene has CDR1 SGDLS and CDR2 YYNGEE. The CDR3 runs to 13 residues. The CDR3 loop is CASGAGDSYEQYF. CDR3 DNA sequence: TGTGCCAGCGGAGCGGGAGATTCTTACGAGCAGTACTTC.

This chain joins TRBV6-6 and TRBJ1-1; weak D call: TRBD1 (5 bases). The V gene's germline CDR1 is MNHNY and CDR2 SVGAGI (reference sequence). The CDR3 consists of 13 residues. Deletions cut 7 bases from V and 11 bases from J, with 20 bases between. The CDR3 DNA sequence: TGTGCCAGCACCGGGTACCCGGGGGATCGGGCTTTCTTT. The encoded protein is CASTGYPGDRAFF.